Below are 15 T cell receptor beta chains sequenced from a single sample in a study of human T cells and chemical hapten exposure. Time point meaning: patch test 3, about 24 weeks after DPC sensitization. Treatment: therapeutic diphenylcyclopropenone sensitization with weekly scalp DPC. A single record per CDR3 protein comes from TCRdb applying MiXCR to the RACE reads. The data hold approximately 88,000 distinct CDR3 sequences, with roughly 13% observed a single time. The sequenced sample was whole blood, obtained in connection with sensitization to the hapten diphenylcyclopropenone (DPC). The receptors stem from a woman in her forties or fifties with alopecia areata. Some clones in this sample may be carry-over from other donors' samples.

Regarding this clonotype: A much bigger clone sits one base away, suggesting this may be a read error. The chain couples TRBV29-1 to TRBJ2-5; D not resolved. The CDR3 runs 13 residues. Germline V gene sequence: CDR1 SQVTM, CDR2 ANQGSEA. The CDR3 spells CSVGVAAQEAQYF. The CDR3, as DNA: TGCAGCGTTGGGGTTGCGGCCCAAGAGGCCCAGTACTTC.

In its sample, this clonotype was seen a few times. The V gene is TRBV2, the J gene TRBJ1-2; perhaps TRBD1 as D (6 bases). The V gene's germline CDR1 is SNHLY and CDR2 FYNNEI. The CDR3 runs to 14 residues. The V and J ends lost 4 bases and 7 bases respectively, with 16 bases between them. The CDR3 is CASSVGRGVGGYTF. The CDR3 DNA reads TGTGCCAGCAGTGTCGGCAGGGGTGTAGGTGGCTACACCTTC.

This clonotype was seen repeatedly, ten times or more. The V and J genes are TRBV20-1 and TRBJ1-1; D is undetermined. The CDR3 has 12 amino acids. V lost 0 bases and J 8 bases, leaving 10 bases between the germline ends. Germline loops: CDR1 DFQATT, CDR2 SNEGSKA (reference sequence). CDR3 loop: CSARDPAAEAFF. CDR3 DNA: TGCAGTGCTAGAGATCCGGCAGCAGAAGCTTTCTTT.

This clonotype was observed at least ten times. The chain has TRBV11-2 and TRBJ1-4; D is ambiguous. Germline CDR1 and CDR2: SGHAT and FQNNGV. V lost 4 bases to trimming and J lost 5 bases, with 20 bases between them. The CDR3 consists of 17 residues. The chain's CDR3 is CASSSGVLGRVNEKLFF. Written as DNA, the CDR3 is TGTGCCAGCAGCTCGGGTGTGCTGGGGAGGGTAAATGAAAAACTGTTTTTT.

This clonotype was found many times. The chain couples TRBV7-9 to TRBJ1-2; D might be TRBD1 (6 bases). The CDR3 has 14 residues. Germline V gives CDR1 SEHNR, CDR2 FQNEAQ (reference sequence). V was trimmed by 3 bases and J by 1 base, leaving 9 bases between them. The CDR3 DNA reads TGTGCCAGCAGCTTGGGGGGCCTTAACTATGGCTACACCTTC. As protein: CASSLGGLNYGYTF.

This clonotype was found a few times. This rearrangement joins TRBV2 to TRBJ2-4, with a weak D call TRBD2 (5 bases). The CDR3 contains 18 residues. Germline lookup yields CDR1 SNHLY and CDR2 FYNNEI. Trimming left V 3 bases short and J 0 bases short, with 18 bases between. CDR3: CASSERARSVLAKNIQYF. The CDR3 nucleotides are TGTGCCAGCAGTGAGAGGGCCCGGTCCGTGCTAGCCAAAAACATTCAGTACTTC. The entire variable domain, with the rest obtained from reference TRBV2 and TRBJ2-4, is as follows: EPEVTQTPSHQVTQMGQEVILRCVPISNHLYFYWYRQILGQKVEFLVSFYNNEISEKSEIFDDQFSVERPDGSNFTLKIRSTKLEDSAMYFCASSERARSVLAKNIQYFGAGTRLSVL.

The J gene is TRBJ1-3, the V gene TRBV9, with D perhaps matching TRBD1 (6 bases). This CDR3 contains 19 residues. Trimming stripped 1 base from V and 0 bases from J, with 20 bases between. CDR1 is SGDLS and CDR2 is YYNGEE in the germline V gene. The CDR3 reads CASSVFEVGRGDSGNTIYF. The CDR3 coding sequence is TGTGCCAGCAGCGTATTCGAGGTCGGCAGGGGTGACTCTGGAAACACCATATATTTT.

This sequence joins TRBV5-1 and TRBJ1-1; the D gene is possibly TRBD1 (5 bases). The CDR3 covers 15 residues. The germline gives CDR1 SGHRS, CDR2 YFSETQ. V lost 0 bases to trimming and J lost 4 bases, with 13 bases between them. CDR3 nucleotides: TGCGCCAGCAGCTTGGTACGCAGGGAAGGCACTGAAGCTTTCTTT. It translates to CASSLVRREGTEAFF. The complete variable domain, with remaining parts taken from reference TRBV5-1 and TRBJ1-1, reads KAGVTQTPRYLIKTRGQQVTLSCSPISGHRSVSWYQQTPGQGLQFLFEYFSETQRNKGNFPGRFSGRQFSNSRSEMNVSTLELGDSALYLCASSLVRREGTEAFFGQGTRLTVV.

The chain has TRBV7-9 and TRBJ2-3, with 8 nucleotides matching TRBD2. The CDR3 loop spans 15 amino acids. Per germline, CDR1 SEHNR and CDR2 FQNEAQ (reference sequence). J was trimmed by 3 bases and V by 0 bases; bases with no gene match: 2. CDR3 sequence (DNA): TGTGCCAGCAGCTTAGCTACTAGCGGAACAGATACGCAGTATTTT. It codes for CASSLATSGTDTQYF. Variable domain in full (rest from reference TRBV7-9 and TRBJ2-3): DTGVSQNPRHKITKRGQNVTFRCDPISEHNRLYWYRQTLGQGPEFLTYFQNEAQLEKSRLLSDRFSAERPKGSFSTLEIQRTEQGDSAMYLCASSLATSGTDTQYFGPGTRLTVL.

V is TRBV2 and J is TRBJ1-5; D is undetermined. The CDR3 contains 13 residues. Looked up from germline, CDR1 is SNHLY and CDR2 is FYNNEI. V shed 4 bases and J shed 3 bases, with 7 bases lying between them. CDR3 residues: CASSAGLNQPQHF. CDR3 sequence (DNA): TGTGCCAGCAGTGCGGGCCTCAATCAGCCCCAGCATTTT.

CDR3 DNA: TGTGCCAGCAGCCAAGATAAGCGGGAGGGCCAAGAAGATGAGCAGTTCTTC. Its translation: CASSQDKREGQEDEQFF. V is TRBV14 and J is TRBJ2-1; 10 bases are shared with TRBD2. The CDR3 has 17 amino acids. After removal of 0 bases from V and 8 bases from J, the junction contained 10 bases not matched to a gene. CDR1 and CDR2 (germline): SGHDN, FVKESK.

This clonotype was seen a few times. This chain links TRBV2 with TRBJ2-7, with D unclear. Per the germline V gene, CDR1 is SNHLY and CDR2 is FYNNEI. V was clipped by 3 bases and J by 2 bases, with 17 bases between them. CDR3 length: 16 residues. CDR3 DNA: TGTGCCAGCAGTGAGGTCGGGCTGGGCGTAGCCTACGAGCAGTACTTC. It is translated as CASSEVGLGVAYEQYF.

This clonotype was observed at least ten times. The gene calls are TRBV2 and TRBJ2-7, with D hard to call. Germline V CDR1 and CDR2: SNHLY, FYNNEI. V lost 5 bases and J 2 bases, leaving 16 bases between the germline ends. This CDR3 is 15 amino acids long. CDR3 in DNA: TGTGCCAGCAGTCCCGCTTTGTTGGGGACCTACGAGCAGTACTTC. Translated, it gives CASSPALLGTYEQYF.

The chain joins TRBV7-3 to TRBJ2-6, with TRBD1 identical over 10 bases. This CDR3 region has 18 residues. Trimming cost V 5 bases and J 1 base; bases outside gene matches: 8. Germline V gene sequence: CDR1 SGHTA, CDR2 FQGTGA. The CDR3 DNA reads as TGTGCCAGCAGCCCCGTACCGGGACAGGGGTCTGGGGCCAACGTCCTGACTTTC. It is translated as CASSPVPGQGSGANVLTF.

The chain employs TRBV29-1 and TRBJ1-2; weak D call: TRBD1 (5 bases). This CDR3 region has 13 residues. CDR1 is SQVTM, CDR2 ANQGSEA, per germline. Trimming stripped 6 bases from V and 3 bases from J, with 14 bases between. CDR3 DNA sequence: TGCAGCGTGGCGGTAGGGGCTGACTATGGCTACACCTTC. Its protein is CSVAVGADYGYTF.